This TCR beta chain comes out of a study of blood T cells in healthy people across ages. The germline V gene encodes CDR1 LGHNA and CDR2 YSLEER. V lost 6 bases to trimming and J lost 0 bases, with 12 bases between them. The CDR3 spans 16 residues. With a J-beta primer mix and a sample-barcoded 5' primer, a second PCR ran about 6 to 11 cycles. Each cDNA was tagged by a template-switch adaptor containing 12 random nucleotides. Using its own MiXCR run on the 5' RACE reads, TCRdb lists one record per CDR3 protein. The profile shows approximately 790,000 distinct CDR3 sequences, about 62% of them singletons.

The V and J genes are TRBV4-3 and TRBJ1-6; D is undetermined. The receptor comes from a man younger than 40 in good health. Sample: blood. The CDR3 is CASRSRTSSYNSPLHF. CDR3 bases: TGCGCCAGCAGGTCGAGAACTAGCTCCTATAATTCACCCCTCCACTTT.